This T cell receptor beta chain was identified during a study of T cells after posttransplantation cyclophosphamide. Clones were read by immunoSEQ multiplex PCR, and TCRdb kept only the in-frame ones, dropping some. Altogether about 43,000 clones are present, less than 95% being singletons, with the ten largest covering roughly 2.5%. There are 16 residues in the CDR3. CDR1 and CDR2 (germline): SNHLY, FYNNEI. V was shortened by 7 bases and J by 0 bases, with 16 bases between the two germline ends. Findings and limits, study-wide: After PTCy, TRB diversity resembled that of CNI/methotrexate controls.

Treatment was busulfan-fludarabine conditioning, a marrow graft, and cyclophosphamide on days +3 and +4. A note on this clone: The target antigen is unknown.

The chain is built from TRBV2 and TRBJ2-4, with a possible D match to TRBD1 (5 bases). The sample in question was PBMCs, obtained less than 70 days after allogeneic stem cell transplant with posttransplant cyclophosphamide. The sequence was collected from a male patient aged 55 to 69 who received an allogeneic stem cell transplant from a related donor and was CMV-positive. Among the T cells, some may be from the graft donor. The CDR3 DNA reads TGTGCCAGCAAGAGGACACCCGGATTAGCCAAAAACATTCAGTACTTC. It translates to CASKRTPGLAKNIQYF.